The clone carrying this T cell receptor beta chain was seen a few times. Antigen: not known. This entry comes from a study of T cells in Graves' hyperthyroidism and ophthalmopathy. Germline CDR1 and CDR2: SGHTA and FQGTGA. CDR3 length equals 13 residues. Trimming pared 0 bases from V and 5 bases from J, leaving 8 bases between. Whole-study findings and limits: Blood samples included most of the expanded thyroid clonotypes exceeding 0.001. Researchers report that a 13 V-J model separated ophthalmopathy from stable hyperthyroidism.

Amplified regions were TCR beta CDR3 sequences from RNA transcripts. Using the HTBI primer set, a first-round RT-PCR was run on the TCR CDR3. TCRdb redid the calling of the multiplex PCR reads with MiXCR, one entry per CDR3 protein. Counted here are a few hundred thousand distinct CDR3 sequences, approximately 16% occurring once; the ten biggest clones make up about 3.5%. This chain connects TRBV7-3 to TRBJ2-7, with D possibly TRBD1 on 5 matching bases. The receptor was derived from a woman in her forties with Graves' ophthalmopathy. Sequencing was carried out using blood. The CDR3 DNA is TGTGCCAGCAGCTTAACGTTCAGGGACGAGCAGTACTTC. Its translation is CASSLTFRDEQYF.